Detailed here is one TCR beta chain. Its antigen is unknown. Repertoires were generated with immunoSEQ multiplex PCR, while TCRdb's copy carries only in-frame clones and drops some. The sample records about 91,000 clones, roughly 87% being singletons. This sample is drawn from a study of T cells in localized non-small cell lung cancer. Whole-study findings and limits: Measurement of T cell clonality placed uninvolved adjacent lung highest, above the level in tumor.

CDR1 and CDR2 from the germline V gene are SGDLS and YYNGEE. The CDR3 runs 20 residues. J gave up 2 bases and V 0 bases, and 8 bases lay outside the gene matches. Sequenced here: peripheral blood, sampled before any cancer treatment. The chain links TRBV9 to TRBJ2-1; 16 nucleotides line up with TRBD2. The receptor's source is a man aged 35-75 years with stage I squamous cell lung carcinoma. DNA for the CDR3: TGTGCCAGCAGCGTAGAGCCGGGACTAGCGGGGGGGCCTCCCTACAATGAGCAGTTCTTC. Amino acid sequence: CASSVEPGLAGGPPYNEQFF.